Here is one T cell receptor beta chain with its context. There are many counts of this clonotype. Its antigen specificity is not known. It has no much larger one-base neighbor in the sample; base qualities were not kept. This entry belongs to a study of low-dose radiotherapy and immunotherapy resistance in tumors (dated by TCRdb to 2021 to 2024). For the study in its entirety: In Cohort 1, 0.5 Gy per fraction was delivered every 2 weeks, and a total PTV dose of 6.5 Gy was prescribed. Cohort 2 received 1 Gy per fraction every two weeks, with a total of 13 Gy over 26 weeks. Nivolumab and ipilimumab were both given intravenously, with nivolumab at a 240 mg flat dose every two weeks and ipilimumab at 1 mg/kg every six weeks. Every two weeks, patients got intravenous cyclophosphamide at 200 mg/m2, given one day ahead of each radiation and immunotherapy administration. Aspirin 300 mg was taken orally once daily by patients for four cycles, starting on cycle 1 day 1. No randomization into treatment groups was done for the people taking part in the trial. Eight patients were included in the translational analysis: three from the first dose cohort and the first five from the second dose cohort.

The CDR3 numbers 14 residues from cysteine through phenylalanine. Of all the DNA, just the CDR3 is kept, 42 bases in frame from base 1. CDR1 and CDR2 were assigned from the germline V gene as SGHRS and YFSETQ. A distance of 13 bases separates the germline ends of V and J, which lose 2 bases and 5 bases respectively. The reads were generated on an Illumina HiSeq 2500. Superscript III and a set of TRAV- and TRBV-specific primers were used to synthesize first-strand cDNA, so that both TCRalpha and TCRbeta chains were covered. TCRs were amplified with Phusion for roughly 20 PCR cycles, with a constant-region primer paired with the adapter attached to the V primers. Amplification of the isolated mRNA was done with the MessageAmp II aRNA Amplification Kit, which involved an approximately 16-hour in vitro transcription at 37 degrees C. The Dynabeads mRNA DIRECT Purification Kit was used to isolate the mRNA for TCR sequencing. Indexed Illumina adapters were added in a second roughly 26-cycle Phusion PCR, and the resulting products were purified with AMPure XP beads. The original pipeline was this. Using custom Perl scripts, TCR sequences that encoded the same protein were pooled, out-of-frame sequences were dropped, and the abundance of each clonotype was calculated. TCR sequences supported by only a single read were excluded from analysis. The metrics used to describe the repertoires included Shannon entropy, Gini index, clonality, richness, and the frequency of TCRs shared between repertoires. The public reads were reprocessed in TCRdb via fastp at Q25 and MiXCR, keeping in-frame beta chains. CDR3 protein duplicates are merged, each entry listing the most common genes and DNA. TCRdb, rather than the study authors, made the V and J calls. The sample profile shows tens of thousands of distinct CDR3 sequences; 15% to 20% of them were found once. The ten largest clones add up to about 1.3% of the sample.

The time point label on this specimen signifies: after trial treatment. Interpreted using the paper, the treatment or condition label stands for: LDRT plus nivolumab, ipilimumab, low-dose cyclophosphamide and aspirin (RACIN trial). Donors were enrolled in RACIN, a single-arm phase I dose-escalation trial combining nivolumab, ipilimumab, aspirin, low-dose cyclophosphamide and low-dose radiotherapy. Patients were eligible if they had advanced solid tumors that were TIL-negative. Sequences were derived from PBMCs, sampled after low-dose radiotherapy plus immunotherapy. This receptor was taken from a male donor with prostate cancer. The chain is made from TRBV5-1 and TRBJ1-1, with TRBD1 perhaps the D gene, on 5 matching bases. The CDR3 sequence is CASSFEGSRTEAFF. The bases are TGCGCCAGCAGCTTTGAGGGGTCGAGGACTGAAGCTTTCTTT.